The rows below give T cell receptor beta chains drawn from one sample of a study of vaccination effects on CD4 cells after COVID-19. Their antigens are not known. TCRdb's table, derived via immunoSEQ multiplex PCR, lists solely in-frame clones and lacks some. The sample has fewer than 40,000 clones, roughly 63% seen once. The material was CD4+ T cells from PBMCs cultured with HCoV-229E spike peptides, obtained before COVID-19 vaccination. The receptors originated from a human donor who received a COVID-19 vaccine. Both conserved end residues are part of each CDR3. Clone size, where shown, is once, few, many, or a class for clones that have expanded.

V	size	CDR3
TRBV9	NA	CASRSRADTEAFF
TRBV7-9	NA	CASSLRGVTDTQYF
TRBV6-5	NA	CASSYRDTAYEQYF
TRBV10-3	NA	CATLPGTSGRAVTGELFF
TRBV5-4	NA	CASSLGLAGEGGELFF
TRBV7-2	NA	CASSLVGGGGYEQYF
TRBV30	NA	CAWSVSSGNTIYF
TRBV7-2	NA	CASSFASTQYF
TRBV3-1/TRBV3-2	NA	CASSQGQVNGAQHF
TRBV28	NA	CASNLNGGSTDTQYF
TRBV28	NA	CASSYVLGVRQRSISSYEQYF
TRBV2	NA	CASSVDLEGTQYF
TRBV28	few	CASSPPQEGYTEAFF
TRBV5-5	NA	CASSLEGSSYNSPLHF
TRBV12-3/TRBV12-4	NA	CASSTMNTGELFF
TRBV5-8	once	CASSLVPDTFSGNTIYF
TRBV14	NA	CASSLLAGGLYEQYF
TRBV10-3	NA	CAITGTINSPLHF
TRBV18	NA	CASSPLGQLYGYTF
TRBV5-6	NA	CASSLSLLNEQFF
TRBV5-6	NA	CASSQNSYEQYF
TRBV7-2	NA	CASSLTGPNQPQHF
TRBV30	NA	CAWNGISTGELFF
TRBV25-1	NA	CASTRSSAAWFF
TRBV5-1	NA	CASSVGGTTPYEQYF
TRBV4-2	NA	CASSQAGELRPPQYF
TRBV12-3/TRBV12-4	NA	CASRGGGPQHF
TRBV6-6	NA	CASSDSASNSYEQYF
TRBV19	NA	CASSMTRLGTEAFF
TRBV15	NA	CATSTDTSGLTDTQYF
TRBV4-1	few	CASSQEPTRNQPQHF
TRBV19	NA	CASSRKDGVGVNQPQHF
TRBV28	NA	CASSDRDLSTEAFF
TRBV29-1	NA	CSITGGKETQYF
TRBV6-2/TRBV6-3	NA	CASSSPGQTNTEAFF
TRBV18	NA	CASSRSDSRGYTF
TRBV3-1/TRBV3-2	NA	CASSQGQANQPQHF
TRBV5-1	NA	CASSLGGGGPDTQYF
TRBV9	NA	CASSEALGRGLSYNEQFF
TRBV7-9	NA	CASSSGEGNQPQHF
TRBV29-1	NA	CSVRATENQPQHF
TRBV19	NA	CASRRSSSYNEQFF
TRBV28	NA	CASSLIPRSTGELFF
TRBV12-5	NA	CASGMTGSGNSPLHF
TRBV20-1	NA	CSAVSIEAFF
TRBV6-5	NA	CASSRDRSGNTIYF
TRBV6-6	NA	CASTPLKADQPQHF
TRBV2	NA	CASKVGTGGGGGYTF
TRBV3-1/TRBV3-2	NA	CASSEMTGGFYEQYF
TRBV2	NA	CASSADSNYGYTF